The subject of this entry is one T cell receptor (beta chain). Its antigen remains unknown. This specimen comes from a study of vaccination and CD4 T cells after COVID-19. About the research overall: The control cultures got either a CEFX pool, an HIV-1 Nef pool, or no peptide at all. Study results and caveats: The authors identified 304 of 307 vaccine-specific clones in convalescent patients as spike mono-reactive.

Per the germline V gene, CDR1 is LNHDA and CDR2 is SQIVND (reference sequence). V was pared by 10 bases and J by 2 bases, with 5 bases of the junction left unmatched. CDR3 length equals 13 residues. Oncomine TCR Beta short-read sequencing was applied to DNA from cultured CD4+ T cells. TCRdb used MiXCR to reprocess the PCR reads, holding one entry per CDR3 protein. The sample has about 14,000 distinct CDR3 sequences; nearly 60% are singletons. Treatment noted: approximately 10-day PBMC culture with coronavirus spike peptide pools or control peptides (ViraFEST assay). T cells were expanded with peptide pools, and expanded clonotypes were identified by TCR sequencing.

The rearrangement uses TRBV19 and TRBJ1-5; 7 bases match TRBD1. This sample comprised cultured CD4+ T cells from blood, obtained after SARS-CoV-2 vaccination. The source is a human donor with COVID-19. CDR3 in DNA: TGTGCCACACGAACAGGGGGCAATCAGCCCCAGCATTTT. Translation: CATRTGGNQPQHF.